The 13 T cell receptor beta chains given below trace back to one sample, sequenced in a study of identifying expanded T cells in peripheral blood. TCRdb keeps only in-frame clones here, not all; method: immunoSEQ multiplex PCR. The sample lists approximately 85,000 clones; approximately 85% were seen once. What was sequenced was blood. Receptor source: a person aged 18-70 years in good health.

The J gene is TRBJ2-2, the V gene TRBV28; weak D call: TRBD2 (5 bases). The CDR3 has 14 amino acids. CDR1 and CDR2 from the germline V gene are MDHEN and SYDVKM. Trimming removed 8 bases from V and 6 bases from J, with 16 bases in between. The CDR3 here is CASLRERQSGELFF. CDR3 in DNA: TGTGCCAGCTTGAGGGAAAGGCAATCCGGGGAGCTGTTTTTT.

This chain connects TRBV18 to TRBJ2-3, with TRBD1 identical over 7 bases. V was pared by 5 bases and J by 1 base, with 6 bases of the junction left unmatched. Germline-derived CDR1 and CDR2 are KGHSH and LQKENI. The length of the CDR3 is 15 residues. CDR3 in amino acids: CASSSRQGGTDTQYF. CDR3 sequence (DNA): TGTGCCAGCTCATCAAGACAGGGAGGCACAGATACGCAGTATTTT. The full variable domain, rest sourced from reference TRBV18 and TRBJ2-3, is NAGVMQNPRHLVRRRGQEARLRCSPMKGHSHVYWYRQLPEEGLKFMVYLQKENIIDESGMPKERFSAEFPKEGPSILRIQQVVRGDSAAYFCASSSRQGGTDTQYFGPGTRLTVL.

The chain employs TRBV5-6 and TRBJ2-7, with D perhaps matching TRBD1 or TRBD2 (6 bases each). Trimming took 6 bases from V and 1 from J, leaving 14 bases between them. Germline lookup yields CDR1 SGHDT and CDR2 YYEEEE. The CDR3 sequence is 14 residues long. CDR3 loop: CASTLGGPSYEQYF. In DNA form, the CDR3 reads TGTGCCAGCACCCTAGGGGGGCCGTCCTACGAGCAGTACTTC.

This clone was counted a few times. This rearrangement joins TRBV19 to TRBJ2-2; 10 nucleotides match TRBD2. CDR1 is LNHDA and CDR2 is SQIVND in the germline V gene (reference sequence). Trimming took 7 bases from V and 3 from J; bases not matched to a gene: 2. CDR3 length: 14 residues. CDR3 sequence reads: CASTSGSYTGELFF. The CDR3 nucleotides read TGTGCCAGTACTAGCGGGAGTTACACCGGGGAGCTGTTTTTT.

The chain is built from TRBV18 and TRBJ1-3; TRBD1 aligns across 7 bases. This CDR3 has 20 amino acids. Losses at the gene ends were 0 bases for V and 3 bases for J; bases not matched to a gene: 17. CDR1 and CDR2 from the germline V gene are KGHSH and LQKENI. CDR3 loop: CASSPPPGTGVFGVGNTIYF. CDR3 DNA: TGTGCCAGCTCACCACCTCCGGGAACAGGGGTCTTTGGTGTTGGAAACACCATATATTTT.

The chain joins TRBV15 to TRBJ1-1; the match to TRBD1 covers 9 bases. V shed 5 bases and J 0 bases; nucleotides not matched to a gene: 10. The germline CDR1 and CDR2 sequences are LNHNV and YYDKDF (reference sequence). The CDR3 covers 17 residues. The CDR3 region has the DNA TGTGCCACCAGCCGCGGAACAGGGGGCGCTTTGAACACTGAAGCTTTCTTT. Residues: CATSRGTGGALNTEAFF.

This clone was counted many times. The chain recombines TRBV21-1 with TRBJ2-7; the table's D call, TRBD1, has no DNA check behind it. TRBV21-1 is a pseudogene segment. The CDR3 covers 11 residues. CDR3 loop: CASTRSGEQYF. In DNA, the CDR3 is TGTGCCAGCACCAGGTCTGGGGAGCAGTACTTC.

CDR3 DNA: TGTGCCAGCAGCTTACGGACAGGGCAAGCCTACAATGAGCAGTTCTTC. Protein: CASSLRTGQAYNEQFF. This rearrangement joins TRBV7-3 to TRBJ2-1; TRBD1 agrees at 8 bases. The CDR3 runs 16 residues. Germline V gives CDR1 SGHTA, CDR2 FQGTGA. V dropped 2 bases and J dropped 2; count of bases not matched to a gene: 5.

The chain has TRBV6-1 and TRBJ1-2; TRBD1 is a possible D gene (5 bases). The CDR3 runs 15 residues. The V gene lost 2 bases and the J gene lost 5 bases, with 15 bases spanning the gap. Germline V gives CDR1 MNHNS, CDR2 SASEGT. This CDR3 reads CASSETPGKSYGYTF. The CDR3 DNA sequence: TGTGCCAGCAGTGAAACACCAGGGAAGTCATATGGCTACACCTTC.

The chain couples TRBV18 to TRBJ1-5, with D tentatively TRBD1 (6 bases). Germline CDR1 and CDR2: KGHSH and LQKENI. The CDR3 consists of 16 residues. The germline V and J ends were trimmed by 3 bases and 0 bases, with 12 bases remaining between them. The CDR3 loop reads CASSPRTVPSNQPQHF. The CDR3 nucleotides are TGTGCCAGCTCACCCAGGACAGTGCCTAGCAATCAGCCCCAGCATTTT.

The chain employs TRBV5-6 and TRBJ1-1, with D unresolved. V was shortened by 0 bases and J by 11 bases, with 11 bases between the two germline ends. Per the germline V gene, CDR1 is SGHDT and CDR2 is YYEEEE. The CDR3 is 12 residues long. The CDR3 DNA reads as TGTGCCAGCAGCTTGGGTTCCCTGTGGGCTTTCTTT. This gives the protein CASSLGSLWAFF.

CDR3 nucleotides: TGTGCCAGCTCGCCGAAACAGGCGTTCGAGCAGTACTTC. Amino acid sequence: CASSPKQAFEQYF. The chain is built from TRBV21-1 and TRBJ2-7; TRBD1, the D gene given by the table, was not confirmed from the DNA. TRBV21-1 is noted as a pseudogene. The CDR3 consists of 13 residues.

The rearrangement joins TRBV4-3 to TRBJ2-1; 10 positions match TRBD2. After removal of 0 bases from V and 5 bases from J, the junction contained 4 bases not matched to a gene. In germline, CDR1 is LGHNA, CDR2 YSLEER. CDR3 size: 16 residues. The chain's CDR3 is CASSQDRAGGNNEQFF. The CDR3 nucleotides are TGCGCCAGCAGCCAAGATCGAGCGGGAGGGAACAATGAGCAGTTCTTC.